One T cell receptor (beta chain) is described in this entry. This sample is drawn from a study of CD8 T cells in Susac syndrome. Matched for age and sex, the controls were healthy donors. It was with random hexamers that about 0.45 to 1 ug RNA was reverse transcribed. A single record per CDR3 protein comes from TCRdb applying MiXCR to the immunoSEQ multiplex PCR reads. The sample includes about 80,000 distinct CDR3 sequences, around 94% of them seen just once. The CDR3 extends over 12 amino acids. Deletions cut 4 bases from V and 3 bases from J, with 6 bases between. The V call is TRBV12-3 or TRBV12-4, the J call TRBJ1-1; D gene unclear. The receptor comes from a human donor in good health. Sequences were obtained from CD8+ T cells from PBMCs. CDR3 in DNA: TGTGCCAGCAGTTGGGTCTACACTGAAGCTTTCTTT. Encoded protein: CASSWVYTEAFF.